This T cell receptor (beta chain) was observed in a study of blood T cells in healthy people across ages. Broader study findings: Diversity estimated from one million T cells was considered an underestimate.

Per germline, CDR1 PRHDT and CDR2 FYEKMQ (reference sequence). This CDR3 comprises 18 residues. V lost 0 bases and J lost 0; bases outside the gene matches: 6. Of note for this clonotype: Its target is unknown.

A second PCR of about 7 to 11 cycles used a sample-barcoded 5' primer and a J-beta primer mix. TCRdb re-called the 5' RACE reads with MiXCR, one entry per CDR3 protein. The table has hundreds of thousands of distinct CDR3 sequences, around 43% seen once; the top ten hold roughly 30%. This TCR was sampled from a man aged 80 or over in good health. This sequence joins TRBV13 and TRBJ2-3; 10 bases agree with TRBD2. The sample comprised blood. The CDR3 loop reads CASSLGPSGGPSTDTQYF. The CDR3, as DNA: TGTGCCAGCAGCTTAGGCCCTAGCGGGGGACCTAGCACAGATACGCAGTATTTT.